The clone carrying this TCR beta chain appeared once. The source of the sample is a study of cytomegalovirus exposure and HLA in healthy donors. PCR was performed using 60 Vbeta and 13 Jbeta primers. Libraries were prepared by immunoSEQ multiplex PCR; TCRdb keeps only in-frame clonotypes and omits some of them. The data hold roughly 140,000 clones, with less than 85% observed a single time. The CDR3 is made up of 14 amino acids. The V end was cut by 1 base, the J end by 8 bases, with 11 bases between. Germline CDR1 is SGHVS and CDR2 is FQNEAQ. What was sequenced was PBMCs. This receptor was taken from a woman aged 50 to 60 in good health and CMV-seropositive. J is TRBJ1-4 and V is TRBV7-8; D is uncertain. The CDR3 DNA sequence: TGTGCCAGCAGCTTAGTCACAACCGGGGAAAAACTGTTTTTT. Translated: CASSLVTTGEKLFF. Together with reference TRBV7-8 and TRBJ1-4, the CDR3 gives the full variable domain: GAGVSQSPRYKVAKRGQDVALRCDPISGHVSLFWYQQALGQGPEFLTYFQNEAQLDKSGLPSDRFFAERPEGSVSTLKIQRTQQEDSAVYLCASSLVTTGEKLFFGSGTQLSVL.